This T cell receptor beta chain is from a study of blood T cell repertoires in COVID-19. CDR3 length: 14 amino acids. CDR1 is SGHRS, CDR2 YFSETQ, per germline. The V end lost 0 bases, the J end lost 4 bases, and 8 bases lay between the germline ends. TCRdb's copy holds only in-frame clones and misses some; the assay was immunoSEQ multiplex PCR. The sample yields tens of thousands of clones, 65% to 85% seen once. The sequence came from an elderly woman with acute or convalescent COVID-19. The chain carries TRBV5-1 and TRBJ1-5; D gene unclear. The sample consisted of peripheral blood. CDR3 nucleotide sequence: TGCGCCAGCAGCTTGGCGGCGGGGAATCAGCCCCAGCATTTT. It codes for CASSLAAGNQPQHF.